These 30 T cell receptor beta chains came from one sample sequenced in a study of blood T cell repertoires in COVID-19. Assay used: immunoSEQ multiplex PCR; TCRdb lists only in-frame clones, some missing. Of almost 65,000 clones in the sample, about nine tenths were seen once. Sequenced input: peripheral blood. The receptors derive from a woman aged 55-70 years with COVID-19, enrolled during active disease.

This clone was observed a single time. CDR3 sequence: CASNNGQETQYF. DNA of the CDR3: TGTGCCAGTAACAATGGCCAAGAGACCCAGTACTTC. The chain joins TRBV19 to TRBJ2-5; D is unresolved. Germline loops: CDR1 LNHDA, CDR2 SQIVND (reference sequence). The CDR3 loop spans 12 amino acids. V lost 7 bases, J lost 1 base, and 7 bases lay in between.

The chain uses TRBV6-4 and TRBJ2-1, with D uncertain. Between the trimmed V and J ends, which lost 2 bases and 3 bases, there was a span of 11 bases. Germline V gives CDR1 MRHNA, CDR2 SNTAGT. The CDR3 extends over 15 amino acids. CDR3 sequence: CASSDGPERYNEQFF. In DNA form, the CDR3 reads TGTGCCAGCAGTGACGGTCCGGAGCGCTACAATGAGCAGTTCTTC.

This chain uses TRBV7-9 with TRBJ1-5, with TRBD1 as a possible D gene (5 bases). This CDR3 region has 15 residues. In germline, CDR1 is SEHNR, CDR2 FQNEAQ (reference sequence). Trimming left V 8 bases short and J 3 bases short, with 17 bases between. In DNA form, the CDR3 reads TGTGCCAGCGCCATGGGGGGGGTGAACAATCAGCCCCAGCATTTT. As protein: CASAMGGVNNQPQHF.

J is TRBJ2-7 and V is TRBV6-5, with 8 bases identical to TRBD2. CDR1 and CDR2 from the germline V gene are MNHEY and SVGAGI. There are 14 residues in the CDR3. Losses at the gene ends were 2 bases for V and 9 bases for J; bases not matched to a gene: 9. The CDR3 DNA follows: TGTGCCAGCAGTTACAGCGGGGGAACCCTATGGCAGTACTTC. Translating it yields CASSYSGGTLWQYF.

The chain couples TRBV2 to TRBJ1-5; tentatively, D is TRBD1 (5 bases). V dropped 1 base and J dropped 7 bases, with 17 bases sitting between them. CDR1 is SNHLY, CDR2 FYNNEI, per germline. The CDR3 loop spans 16 amino acids. The CDR3 is CASSEGFREVKQPQHF. DNA of the CDR3: TGTGCCAGCAGTGAAGGTTTCAGGGAGGTGAAGCAGCCCCAGCATTTT.

This clone counts as medium-sized. The rearrangement links TRBV28 to TRBJ2-5, with 7 bases matching TRBD1. The CDR3 has 14 amino acids. The germline V gene encodes CDR1 MDHEN and CDR2 SYDVKM. Trimming cost V 6 bases and J 5 bases; bases outside gene matches: 9. The CDR3 bases are TGTGCCAGCAGAGAACAGGGGATGTTGGAGACCCAGTACTTC. It encodes CASREQGMLETQYF.

V gene TRBV9 combines with J gene TRBJ1-2; TRBD1 might be the D (6 bases). V gave up 3 bases and J gave up 4 bases, with 16 bases separating them. This CDR3 region has 15 residues. Per the germline V gene, CDR1 is SGDLS and CDR2 is YYNGEE. CDR3 region: CASSAPSEGGYGYTF. DNA for the CDR3: TGTGCCAGCAGCGCCCCCTCGGAAGGGGGCTATGGCTACACCTTC.

The J gene is TRBJ2-2, the V gene TRBV15; D gene uncertain. Germline CDR1 is LNHNV and CDR2 is YYDKDF (reference sequence). Trimming took 1 base from V and 0 from J, leaving 6 bases between them. The CDR3 consists of 15 residues. The CDR3 loop is CATSRGPANTGELFF. As DNA, the CDR3 is TGTGCCACCAGCAGAGGGCCAGCGAACACCGGGGAGCTGTTTTTT.

The chain is built from TRBV6-6 and TRBJ2-5; 9 bases are shared with TRBD1. J lost 1 base, V lost 5 bases, and 5 bases had no gene match. The CDR3 has 15 amino acids. Germline V lookup: CDR1 MNHNY, CDR2 SVGAGI (reference sequence). The CDR3 spells CASSAGQGSQETQYF. The CDR3 DNA reads as TGTGCCAGCAGTGCCGGACAGGGGTCCCAAGAGACCCAGTACTTC.

The V gene is TRBV27, the J gene TRBJ2-5; 11 bases fit TRBD2. Germline CDR1 is MNHEY and CDR2 is SMNVEV (reference sequence). J was trimmed by 3 bases and V by 6 bases; bases with no gene match: 3. The CDR3 spans 14 residues. The CDR3 protein is CASRIAGGKETQYF. As DNA, the CDR3 is TGTGCCAGCAGAATAGCGGGGGGGAAAGAGACCCAGTACTTC.

The rearrangement links TRBV3-1 (or the pseudogene TRBV3-2) to TRBJ1-1, with TRBD1 as a possible D gene (5 bases). This CDR3 has 14 amino acids. V lost 1 base and J 4 bases, leaving 10 bases between the germline ends. Looked up from germline, CDR1 is LGHDT and CDR2 is YNNKEL (reference sequence). This CDR3 reads CASSQARVVTEAFF. The DNA of the CDR3 is TGTGCCAGCAGCCAAGCCAGGGTGGTCACTGAAGCTTTCTTT.

V gene TRBV6-1 combines with J gene TRBJ2-7; 10 bases map to TRBD1. This CDR3 contains 15 residues. V lost 1 base and J lost 4; bases outside the gene matches: 4. Looked up from germline, CDR1 is MNHNS and CDR2 is SASEGT. The CDR3 reads CASSEEGQGTYEQYF. The CDR3 region has the DNA TGTGCCAGCAGTGAAGAGGGACAGGGGACGTACGAGCAGTACTTC.

The V and J genes are TRBV5-5 and TRBJ2-2, with D possibly matching TRBD1 (5 bases). The CDR3 extends over 15 amino acids. V shed 0 bases and J shed 0 bases, with 6 bases lying between them. Germline V gives CDR1 SGHKS, CDR2 YYEKEE (reference sequence). Here the CDR3 DNA reads TGTGCCAGCAGCTTGGGGACAACGAACACCGGGGAGCTGTTTTTT. The encoded protein is CASSLGTTNTGELFF.

This sequence joins TRBV2 and TRBJ2-2; 9 bases map to TRBD1. This CDR3 region has 16 residues. CDR1 SNHLY and CDR2 FYNNEI come from the germline V gene. V lost 6 bases, J lost 5 bases, and 10 bases stayed unmatched. Written as DNA, the CDR3 is TGTGCCAGCAGGGCTAAGGGACAGGGTCTGACCGGGGAGCTGTTTTTT. Amino acids: CASRAKGQGLTGELFF.

This clone showed up just once. DNA of the CDR3: TGCGCCAGCAGCTTGGCCCTCCGACGGGATAATTCACCCCTCCACTTT. This translates into CASSLALRRDNSPLHF. The chain couples TRBV5-1 to TRBJ1-6; D unclear. This CDR3 comprises 16 residues. V lost 0 bases to trimming and J lost 5 bases, with 12 bases between them. Germline CDR1 and CDR2: SGHRS and YFSETQ.

In its sample, this clone was seen once. The chain couples TRBV10-3 to TRBJ2-5; D might be TRBD1 (5 bases). CDR3 length equals 15 residues. Per the germline V gene, CDR1 is ENHRY and CDR2 is SYGVKD. V was shortened by 3 bases and J by 5 bases, with 16 bases between the two germline ends. The CDR3 sequence is CAISDRGRVDETQYF. The CDR3 bases are TGTGCCATCAGTGATAGGGGCCGGGTAGACGAGACCCAGTACTTC.

J is TRBJ2-7 and V is TRBV18; D call uncertain. Trimming shortened V by 3 bases and J by 2 bases, and 8 bases separated the two germline ends. CDR3 length: 13 residues. Germline lookup yields CDR1 KGHSH and CDR2 LQKENI. The CDR3 reads CASSPPYPYEQYF. DNA for the CDR3: TGTGCCAGCTCACCTCCCTATCCCTACGAGCAGTACTTC.

J is TRBJ1-1 and V is TRBV5-1, with 9 bases identical to TRBD1. The ends lost 0 bases at V and 4 bases at J; junction bases unmatched: 13. Germline assignment: CDR1 SGHRS and CDR2 YFSETQ. The CDR3 has 18 amino acids. The CDR3 nucleotides read TGCGCCAGCAGCTTGGCCGGGACAGGGAGAGGGATGGTCACTGAAGCTTTCTTT. Translated: CASSLAGTGRGMVTEAFF.

The rearrangement joins TRBV11-3 to TRBJ1-6; a possible D gene is TRBD1 (6 bases). In germline, CDR1 is SGHNT, CDR2 YENEEA. Trimming took off 8 bases at V and 8 bases at J, with 16 bases between the two ends. This CDR3 spans 14 amino acids. The DNA of the CDR3 is TGTGCCAGCGGGCTACAGGGCTCGTATTCACCCCTCCACTTT. Its translation: CASGLQGSYSPLHF.

This clone has only one observation. The chain carries TRBV5-1 and TRBJ1-4; possible D gene TRBD1, 5 bases. CDR1 and CDR2 (germline): SGHRS, YFSETQ. V lost 0 bases and J lost 8, with 11 bases in between. CDR3 length: 14 residues. CDR3 in DNA: TGCGCCAGCAGCTTGGCGGGGACTGGGGAAAAACTGTTTTTT. The encoded protein is CASSLAGTGEKLFF.

The rearrangement uses TRBV7-2 and TRBJ1-2, with 7 nucleotides matching TRBD1. Trimming cost V 5 bases and J 4 bases; bases outside gene matches: 4. The V gene's germline CDR1 is SGHTA and CDR2 FQGNSA. The CDR3 loop spans 13 amino acids. CDR3 protein: CASSPQGFYGYTF. DNA for the CDR3: TGTGCCAGCAGCCCACAGGGGTTCTATGGCTACACCTTC.

This clone was detected only a few times. The chain joins TRBV7-9 to TRBJ1-3; D is unresolved. Trimming shortened V by 3 bases and J by 3 bases, and 9 bases separated the two germline ends. Germline-derived CDR1 and CDR2 are SEHNR and FQNEAQ (reference sequence). There are 14 residues in the CDR3. This CDR3 is CASSFRGFGNTIYF. The CDR3 DNA is TGTGCCAGCAGCTTCCGAGGGTTTGGAAACACCATATATTTT.

This clone appeared a single time. This chain links TRBV30 with TRBJ2-3; 8 bases map to TRBD2. This CDR3 region has 15 residues. Germline CDR1 reads GTSNPN; CDR2 reads SVGIG (reference sequence). The V and J ends lost 6 bases and 0 bases, in that order; junction bases with no gene match: 8. CDR3 region: CACPKRGISTDTQYF. CDR3 nucleotide sequence: TGTGCCTGCCCTAAGCGGGGGATTAGCACAGATACGCAGTATTTT.

J is TRBJ2-3 and V is TRBV28, with 9 bases aligning to TRBD2. V trimming: 2 bases; J trimming: 7 bases; junction bases outside the gene matches: 4. CDR1 is MDHEN and CDR2 is SYDVKM in the germline V gene. The CDR3 length is 14 residues. The CDR3 here is CASSLASGTHTQYF. Written as DNA, the CDR3 is TGTGCCAGCAGTTTAGCTAGCGGGACCCATACGCAGTATTTT.

V usage is TRBV5-4 and J usage is TRBJ2-2; 8 nucleotides agree with TRBD2. V shed 3 bases, J shed 13 bases, and the junction held 11 bases outside the gene matches. The CDR3 has 14 amino acids. In germline, CDR1 is SGHNT, CDR2 YYREEE (reference sequence). This chain's CDR3 is CASSSTGGAARLFF. In DNA form, the CDR3 reads TGTGCCAGCAGCTCTACGGGGGGGGCGGCCCGGCTGTTTTTT.

The chain recombines TRBV12-5 with TRBJ2-7; TRBD2 aligns across 14 bases. In germline, CDR1 is LGHNT, CDR2 FRNRAP. This CDR3 has 18 residues. With V trimmed by 0 bases and J by 1 base, 5 bases remained unmatched. The CDR3 DNA follows: TGTGCTAGTGGTTTGGTGGCGGGACTAGCGGGAGCTTCCTACGAGCAGTACTTC. This codes for CASGLVAGLAGASYEQYF. The full variable domain, with the rest looked up from reference TRBV12-5 and TRBJ2-7, is DARVTQTPRHKVTEMGQEVTMRCQPILGHNTVFWYRQTMMQGLELLAYFRNRAPLDDSGMPKDRFSAEMPDATLATLKIQPSEPRDSAVYFCASGLVAGLAGASYEQYFGPGTRLTVT.

In its sample, this clone was seen once. The V call is TRBV12-3 or TRBV12-4, the J call TRBJ1-1; the D is unclear. V lost 6 bases and J lost 7, with 9 bases in between. The CDR3 extends over 11 amino acids. The CDR3 region is CASSGDNEAFF. In DNA, the CDR3 is TGTGCCAGCAGCGGGGATAATGAAGCTTTCTTT.

V usage is TRBV6-6 and J usage is TRBJ1-2; 9 bases align to TRBD1. Losses at the gene ends were 4 bases for V and 6 bases for J; bases not matched to a gene: 0. CDR3 length equals 12 residues. Germline lookup yields CDR1 MNHNY and CDR2 SVGAGI (reference sequence). In nucleotides, the CDR3 is TGTGCCAGCAGTTGGACAGGGGATGGCTACACCTTC. Translating it yields CASSWTGDGYTF.

This clone showed up just a few times. V and J are TRBV10-3 and TRBJ1-5, with TRBD1 matching over 7 bases. The CDR3 contains 16 residues. CDR1 ENHRY and CDR2 SYGVKD come from the germline V gene. The CDR3: CAITRAGGDGNQPQHF. CDR3 DNA sequence: TGTGCGATTACTAGGGCAGGGGGTGACGGCAATCAGCCCCAGCATTTT.

This chain uses TRBV9 with TRBJ2-1, with 8 bases fitting TRBD2. The CDR3 totals 14 residues. J lost 9 bases, V lost 0 bases, and 5 bases had no gene match. Germline CDR1 is SGDLS and CDR2 is YYNGEE. CDR3 loop: CASSVVAGGGEQFF. The CDR3 DNA follows: TGTGCCAGCAGCGTAGTCGCGGGAGGCGGTGAGCAGTTCTTC.